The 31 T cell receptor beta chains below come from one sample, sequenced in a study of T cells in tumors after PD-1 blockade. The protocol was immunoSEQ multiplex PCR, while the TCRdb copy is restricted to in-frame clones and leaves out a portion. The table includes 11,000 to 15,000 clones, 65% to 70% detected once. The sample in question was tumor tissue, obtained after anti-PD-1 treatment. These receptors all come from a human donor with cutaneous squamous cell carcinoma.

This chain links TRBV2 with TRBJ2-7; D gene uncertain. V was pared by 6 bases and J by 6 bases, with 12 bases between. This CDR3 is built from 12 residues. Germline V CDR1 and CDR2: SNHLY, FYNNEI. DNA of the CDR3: TGTGCCAGCAGCCCCTACGGGTCCGAGCAGTACTTC. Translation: CASSPYGSEQYF.

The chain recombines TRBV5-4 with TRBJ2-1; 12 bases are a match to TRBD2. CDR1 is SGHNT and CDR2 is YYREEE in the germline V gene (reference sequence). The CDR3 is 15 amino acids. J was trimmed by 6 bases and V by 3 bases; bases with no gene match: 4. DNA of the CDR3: TGTGCCAGCAGCTGGGGACTAGCGGGTACCAATGAGCAGTTCTTC. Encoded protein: CASSWGLAGTNEQFF.

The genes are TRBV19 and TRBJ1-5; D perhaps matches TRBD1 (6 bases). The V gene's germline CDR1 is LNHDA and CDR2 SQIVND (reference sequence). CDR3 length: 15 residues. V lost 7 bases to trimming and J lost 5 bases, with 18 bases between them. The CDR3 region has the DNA TGTGCCAGTACCAAAACAGGGAGAGGTGATCAGCCCCAGCATTTT. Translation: CASTKTGRGDQPQHF.

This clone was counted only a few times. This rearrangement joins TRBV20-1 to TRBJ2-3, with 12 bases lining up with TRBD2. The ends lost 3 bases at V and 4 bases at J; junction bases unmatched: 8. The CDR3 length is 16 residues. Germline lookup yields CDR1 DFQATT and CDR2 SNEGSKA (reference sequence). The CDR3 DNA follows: TGCAGTGCTAGTCCGACTAGCGGGAGAAAATCAGATACGCAGTATTTT. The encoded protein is CSASPTSGRKSDTQYF.

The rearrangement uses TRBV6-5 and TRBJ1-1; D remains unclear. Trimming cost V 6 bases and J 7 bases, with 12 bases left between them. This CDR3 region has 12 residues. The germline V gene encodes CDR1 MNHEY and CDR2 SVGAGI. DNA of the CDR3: TGTGCCAGCAGCTCCGGACCCTATGAAGCTTTCTTT. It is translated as CASSSGPYEAFF.

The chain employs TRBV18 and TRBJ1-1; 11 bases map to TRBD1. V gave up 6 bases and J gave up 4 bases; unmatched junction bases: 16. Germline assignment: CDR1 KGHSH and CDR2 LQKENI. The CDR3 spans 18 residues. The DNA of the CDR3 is TGTGCCAGCTCGGGGATACGGACAGGGGGCGAGAGCGGCACTGAAGCTTTCTTT. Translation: CASSGIRTGGESGTEAFF.

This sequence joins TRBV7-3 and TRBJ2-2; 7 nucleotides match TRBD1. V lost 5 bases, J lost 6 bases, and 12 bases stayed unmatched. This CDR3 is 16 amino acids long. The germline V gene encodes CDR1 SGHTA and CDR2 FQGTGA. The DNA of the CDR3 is TGTGCCAGCAGCCAATCCCTGGCAGGGGGTCCCGGGGAGCTGTTTTTT. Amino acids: CASSQSLAGGPGELFF.

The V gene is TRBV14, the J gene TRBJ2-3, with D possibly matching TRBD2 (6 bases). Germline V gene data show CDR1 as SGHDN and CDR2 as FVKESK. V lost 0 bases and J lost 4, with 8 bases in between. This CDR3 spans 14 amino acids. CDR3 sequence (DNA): TGTGCCAGCAGCCAAGACTGGGAGGCAGATACGCAGTATTTT. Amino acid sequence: CASSQDWEADTQYF.

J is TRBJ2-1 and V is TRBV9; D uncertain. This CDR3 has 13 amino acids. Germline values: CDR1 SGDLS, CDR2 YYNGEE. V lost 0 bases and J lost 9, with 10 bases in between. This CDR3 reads CASSVVTKGEQFF. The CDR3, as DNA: TGTGCCAGCAGCGTAGTAACCAAGGGTGAGCAGTTCTTC.

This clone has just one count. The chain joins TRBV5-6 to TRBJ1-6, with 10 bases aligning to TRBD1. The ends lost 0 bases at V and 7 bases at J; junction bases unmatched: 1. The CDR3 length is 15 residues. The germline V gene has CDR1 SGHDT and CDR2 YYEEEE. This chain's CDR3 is CASSLGDRGNSPLHF. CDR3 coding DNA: TGTGCCAGCAGCTTGGGGGACAGGGGAAATTCACCCCTCCACTTT.

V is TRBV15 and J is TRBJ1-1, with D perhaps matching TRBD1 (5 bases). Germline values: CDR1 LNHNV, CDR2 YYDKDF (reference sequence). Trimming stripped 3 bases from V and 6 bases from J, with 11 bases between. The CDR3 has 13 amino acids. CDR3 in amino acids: CATSRGGVAEAFF. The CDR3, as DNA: TGTGCCACCAGCAGGGGGGGGGTCGCTGAAGCTTTCTTT.

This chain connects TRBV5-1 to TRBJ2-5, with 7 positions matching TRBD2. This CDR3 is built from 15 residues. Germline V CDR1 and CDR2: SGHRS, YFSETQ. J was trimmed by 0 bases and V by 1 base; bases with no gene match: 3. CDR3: CASSLQLADQETQYF. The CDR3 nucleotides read TGCGCCAGCAGCTTGCAGCTAGCGGACCAAGAGACCCAGTACTTC.

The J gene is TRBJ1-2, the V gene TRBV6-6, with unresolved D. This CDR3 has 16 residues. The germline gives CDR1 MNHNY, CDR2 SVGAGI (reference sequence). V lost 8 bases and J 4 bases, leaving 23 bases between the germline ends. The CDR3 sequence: CASSSQPSLAPYGYTF. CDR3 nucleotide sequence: TGTGCCAGCTCTTCACAGCCCTCCCTTGCCCCCTATGGCTACACCTTC.

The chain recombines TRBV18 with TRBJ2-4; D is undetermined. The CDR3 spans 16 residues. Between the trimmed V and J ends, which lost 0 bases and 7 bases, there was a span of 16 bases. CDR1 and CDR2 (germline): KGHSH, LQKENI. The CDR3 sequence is CASSPPEQWAKNIQYF. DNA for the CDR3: TGTGCCAGCTCACCACCAGAACAGTGGGCAAAGAACATTCAGTACTTC.

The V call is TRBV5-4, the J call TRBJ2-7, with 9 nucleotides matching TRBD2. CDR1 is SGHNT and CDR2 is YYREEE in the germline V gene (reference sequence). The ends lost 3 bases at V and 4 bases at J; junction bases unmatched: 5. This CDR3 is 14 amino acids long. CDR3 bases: TGTGCCAGCAGCTATAGCGGGAGTGAATACGAGCAGTACTTC. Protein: CASSYSGSEYEQYF.

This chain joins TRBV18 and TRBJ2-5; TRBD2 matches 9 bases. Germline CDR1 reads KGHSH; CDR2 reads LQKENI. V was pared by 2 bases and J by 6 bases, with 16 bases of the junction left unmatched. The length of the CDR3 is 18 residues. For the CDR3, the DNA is TGTGCCAGCTCACCAATCCCAGGCGCGGGAGGGCCAGGAAAGACCCAGTACTTC. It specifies CASSPIPGAGGPGKTQYF.

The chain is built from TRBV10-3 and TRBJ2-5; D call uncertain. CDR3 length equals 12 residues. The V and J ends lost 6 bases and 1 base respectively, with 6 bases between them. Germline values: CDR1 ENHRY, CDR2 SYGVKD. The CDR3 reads CAISDPQETQYF. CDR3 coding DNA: TGTGCCATCAGCGACCCCCAAGAGACCCAGTACTTC.

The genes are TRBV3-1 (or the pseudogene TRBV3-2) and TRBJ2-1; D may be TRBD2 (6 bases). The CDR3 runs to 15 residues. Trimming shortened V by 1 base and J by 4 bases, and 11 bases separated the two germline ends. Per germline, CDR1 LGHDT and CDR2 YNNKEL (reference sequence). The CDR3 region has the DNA TGTGCCAGCAGCCAAGGAGTCGGGGGATACAATGAGCAGTTCTTC. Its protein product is CASSQGVGGYNEQFF.

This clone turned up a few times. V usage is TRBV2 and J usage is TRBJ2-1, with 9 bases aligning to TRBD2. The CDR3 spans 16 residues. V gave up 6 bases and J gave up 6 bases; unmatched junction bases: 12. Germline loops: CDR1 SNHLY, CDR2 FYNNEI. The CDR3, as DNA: TGTGCCAGCAGCATACCTATAGCGGGAGCCAGCAATGAGCAGTTCTTC. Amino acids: CASSIPIAGASNEQFF.

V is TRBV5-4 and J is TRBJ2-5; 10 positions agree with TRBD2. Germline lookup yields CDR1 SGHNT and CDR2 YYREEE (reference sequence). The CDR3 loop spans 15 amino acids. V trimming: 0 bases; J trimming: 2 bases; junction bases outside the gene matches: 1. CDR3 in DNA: TGTGCCAGCAGCTTGGTACTAGCGGGACAAGAGACCCAGTACTTC. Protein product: CASSLVLAGQETQYF.

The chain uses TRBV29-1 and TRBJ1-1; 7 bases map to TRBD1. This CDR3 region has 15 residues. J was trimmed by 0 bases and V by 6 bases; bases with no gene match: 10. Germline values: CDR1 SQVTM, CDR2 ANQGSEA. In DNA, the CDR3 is TGCAGCGTAAGCAGGGGGACAGCGGTGAACACTGAAGCTTTCTTT. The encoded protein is CSVSRGTAVNTEAFF.

The CDR3 DNA follows: TGTGCCAGCAGCTTGAACGGGAAGGCCAAAAACATTCAGTACTTC. This codes for CASSLNGKAKNIQYF. The gene calls are TRBV11-2 and TRBJ2-4; possibly TRBD2 for D (5 bases). The V and J ends lost 3 bases and 1 base respectively, with 10 bases between them. The CDR3 loop spans 15 amino acids. Germline CDR1 reads SGHAT; CDR2 reads FQNNGV.

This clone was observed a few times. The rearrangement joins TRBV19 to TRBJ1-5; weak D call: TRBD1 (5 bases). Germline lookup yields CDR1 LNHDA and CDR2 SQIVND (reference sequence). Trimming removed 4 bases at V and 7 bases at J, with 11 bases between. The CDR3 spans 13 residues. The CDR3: CASSTRVIQPQHF. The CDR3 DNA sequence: TGTGCCAGTAGTACCAGGGTGATCCAGCCCCAGCATTTT. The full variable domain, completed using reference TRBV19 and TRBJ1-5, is DGGITQSPKYLFRKEGQNVTLSCEQNLNHDAMYWYRQDPGQGLRLIYYSQIVNDFQKGDIAEGYSVSREKKESFPLTVTSAQKNPTAFYLCASSTRVIQPQHFGDGTRLSIL.

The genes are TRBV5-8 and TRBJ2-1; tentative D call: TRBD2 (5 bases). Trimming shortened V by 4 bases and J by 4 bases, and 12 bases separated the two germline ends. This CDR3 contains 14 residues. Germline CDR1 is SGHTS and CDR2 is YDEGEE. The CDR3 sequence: CASSPGRGYNEQFF. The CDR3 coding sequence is TGTGCCAGCAGCCCGGGTCGCGGGTACAATGAGCAGTTCTTC.

CDR3 DNA: TGTGCCAGCAGTTCCACAGGGTTTCAGCCCCAGCATTTT. Translated, it gives CASSSTGFQPQHF. This rearrangement joins TRBV6-2 or TRBV6-3 to TRBJ1-5; possible D gene TRBD1, 6 bases. The V and J ends lost 4 bases and 6 bases respectively, with 10 bases between them. The CDR3 covers 13 residues. Germline V CDR1 and CDR2: MNHEY, SVGEGT.

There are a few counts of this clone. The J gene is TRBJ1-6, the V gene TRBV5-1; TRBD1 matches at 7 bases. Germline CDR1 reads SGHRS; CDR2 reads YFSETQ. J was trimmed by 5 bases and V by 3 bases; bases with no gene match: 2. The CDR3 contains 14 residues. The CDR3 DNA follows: TGCGCCAGCAGCTCCGGGACAGATAATTCACCCCTCCACTTT. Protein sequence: CASSSGTDNSPLHF.

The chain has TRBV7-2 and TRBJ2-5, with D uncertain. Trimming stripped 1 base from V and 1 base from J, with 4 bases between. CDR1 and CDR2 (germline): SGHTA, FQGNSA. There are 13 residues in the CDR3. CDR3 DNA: TGTGCCAGCAGCTTAGGGCCCCAAGAGACCCAGTACTTC. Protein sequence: CASSLGPQETQYF.

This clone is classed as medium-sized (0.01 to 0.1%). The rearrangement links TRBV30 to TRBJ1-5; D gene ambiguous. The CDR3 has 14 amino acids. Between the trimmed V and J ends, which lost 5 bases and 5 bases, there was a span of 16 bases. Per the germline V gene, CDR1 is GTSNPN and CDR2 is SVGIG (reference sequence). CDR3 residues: CAWLEIHHHQPQHF. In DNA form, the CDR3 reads TGTGCCTGGCTCGAGATCCATCATCATCAGCCCCAGCATTTT.

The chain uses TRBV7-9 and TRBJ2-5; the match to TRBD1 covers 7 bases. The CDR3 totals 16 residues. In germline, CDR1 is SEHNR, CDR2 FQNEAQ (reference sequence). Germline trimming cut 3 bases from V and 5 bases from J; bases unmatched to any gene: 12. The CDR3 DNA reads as TGTGCCAGCAGCTTCGACAGGGAGTTATTTAGGGAGACCCAGTACTTC. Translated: CASSFDRELFRETQYF.

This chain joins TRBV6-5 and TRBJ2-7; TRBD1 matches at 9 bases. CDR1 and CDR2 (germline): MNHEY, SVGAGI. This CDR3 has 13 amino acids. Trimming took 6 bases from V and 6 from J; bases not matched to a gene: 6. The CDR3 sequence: CASRRDRVGEQYF. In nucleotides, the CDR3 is TGTGCCAGCAGACGGGACAGGGTAGGCGAGCAGTACTTC.

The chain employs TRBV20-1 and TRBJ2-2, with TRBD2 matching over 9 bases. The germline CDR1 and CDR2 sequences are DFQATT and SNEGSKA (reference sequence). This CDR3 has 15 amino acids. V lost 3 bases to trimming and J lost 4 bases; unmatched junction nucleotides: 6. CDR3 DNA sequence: TGCAGTGCTAGTCAGACTAGCGGAGTCACCGGGGAGCTGTTTTTT. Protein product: CSASQTSGVTGELFF.